A single T cell receptor beta chain is shown here with its context. The sample belongs to a study of T cell responses to AZD1222 COVID-19 vaccine. The repertoire was sequenced with immunoSEQ multiplex PCR; TCRdb's copy has only in-frame clones and lacks some. Of some 64,000 clones in the sample, roughly 84% were seen once. The CDR3 spans 15 residues. Germline loops: CDR1 SGHAT, CDR2 FQNNGV. V lost 5 bases and J lost 2; bases outside the gene matches: 5. The clonotype originates from an adult in good health. Sequencing was performed on peripheral blood, taken on day 0 of AZD1222 vaccination. The genes are TRBV11-2 and TRBJ2-2; 7 bases map to TRBD1. The DNA of the CDR3 is TGTGCCAGCAGCACGACAGGGCTCAACACCGGGGAGCTGTTTTTT. Translated: CASSTTGLNTGELFF.